Below are 17 T cell receptor beta chains sequenced from a single sample in a study of cytomegalovirus exposure and HLA in healthy donors. 13 Jbeta primers and 60 Vbeta primers were used for the PCR. Using immunoSEQ multiplex PCR, the repertoire was profiled, and TCRdb retains in-frame clones only, with some absent. This table holds under 250,000 clones, 65% to 90% found once. Sequencing was carried out using PBMCs. The source of these receptors is a woman aged 50 to 60 in good health and CMV-seronegative.

The rearrangement links TRBV28 to TRBJ2-1; 8 nucleotides match TRBD2. This CDR3 region has 15 residues. Germline V gives CDR1 MDHEN, CDR2 SYDVKM. V lost 7 bases and J lost 0; bases outside the gene matches: 5. As DNA, the CDR3 is TGTGCCAGCAACCCCGGGACTAGCTCCTACAATGAGCAGTTCTTC. This sequence encodes CASNPGTSSYNEQFF.

This chain connects TRBV27 to TRBJ1-1; D gene uncertain. With 6 bases removed from V and 6 bases from J, the gap between germline ends came to 17 bases. This CDR3 is built from 14 residues. CDR1 MNHEY and CDR2 SMNVEV come from the germline V gene (reference sequence). Here the CDR3 DNA reads TGTGCCAGCAGCACAAATCTTAGAGAGGCTGAAGCTTTCTTT. This gives the protein CASSTNLREAEAFF.

V and J are TRBV7-8 and TRBJ2-7, with D maybe TRBD2 (6 bases). This CDR3 has 16 amino acids. Germline CDR1 SGHVS, CDR2 FQNEAQ. Deletions cut 5 bases from V and 0 bases from J, with 17 bases between. The CDR3 region is CASSPRTNPSSYEQYF. CDR3 DNA: TGTGCCAGCAGCCCCCGGACTAACCCAAGCTCCTACGAGCAGTACTTC.

CDR3 bases: TGTGCCAGCAGCACTCAAGCGGGACTCTTGGCAGATACGCAGTATTTT. Residues: CASSTQAGLLADTQYF. This chain joins TRBV7-2 and TRBJ2-3; 7 bases align to TRBD2. This CDR3 comprises 16 residues. The V gene's germline CDR1 is SGHTA and CDR2 FQGNSA. J was trimmed by 4 bases and V by 5 bases; bases with no gene match: 12.

This clone showed up just a few times. The chain couples TRBV5-5 to TRBJ2-7, with D tentatively TRBD2 (6 bases). Trimming shortened V by 5 bases and J by 6 bases, and 15 bases separated the two germline ends. The CDR3 has 13 residues. Germline CDR1 SGHKS, CDR2 YYEKEE (reference sequence). CDR3 DNA: TGTGCCAGCAGTCTAACTAGCACGCTCGAGCAGTACTTC. It yields the protein CASSLTSTLEQYF.

The chain couples TRBV30 to TRBJ2-1; TRBD2 is a possible D gene (6 bases). Looked up from germline, CDR1 is GTSNPN and CDR2 is SVGIG (reference sequence). This CDR3 spans 15 amino acids. Trimming shortened V by 3 bases and J by 9 bases, and 21 bases separated the two germline ends. The DNA for the CDR3 is TGTGCCTGGAGCCGACCGGGACTGAGGGGCACTGAGCAGTTCTTC. Amino acids: CAWSRPGLRGTEQFF.

The CDR3 DNA is TGTGCCAGCAGCTCGCCGGGACAGGGGGCCTACGAGCAGTACTTC. It codes for CASSSPGQGAYEQYF. The J gene is TRBJ2-7, the V gene TRBV5-5; 11 bases fit TRBD1. Unmatched junction bases numbered 4, after V lost 3 bases and J lost 2 bases. CDR3 length equals 15 residues. CDR1 and CDR2 (germline): SGHKS, YYEKEE (reference sequence).

The chain has TRBV5-1 and TRBJ1-3; 7 bases are a match to TRBD1. V was clipped by 4 bases and J by 0 bases; unmatched bases: 10. This CDR3 spans 17 amino acids. Germline V gene sequence: CDR1 SGHRS, CDR2 YFSETQ. CDR3 nucleotides: TGCGCCAGCAGCCAGGGGGGACTGGACTTCTCTGGAAACACCATATATTTT. Translated, it gives CASSQGGLDFSGNTIYF.

The V and J genes are TRBV19 and TRBJ1-1; D gene ambiguous. In germline, CDR1 is LNHDA, CDR2 SQIVND (reference sequence). The CDR3 length is 12 residues. Trimming pared 7 bases from V and 1 base from J, leaving 7 bases between. This CDR3 reads CASTSRNTEAFF. The CDR3 nucleotides read TGTGCCAGTACTTCTAGGAACACTGAAGCTTTCTTT.

The rearrangement links TRBV10-3 to TRBJ2-1; D is undetermined. Germline values: CDR1 ENHRY, CDR2 SYGVKD. V was trimmed by 2 bases and J by 5 bases, leaving 7 bases between them. CDR3 length equals 13 residues. The CDR3 loop is CAISEGRNNEQFF. DNA of the CDR3: TGTGCCATCAGTGAGGGCAGGAACAATGAGCAGTTCTTC.

This clone was seen only a few times. The chain is built from TRBV28 and TRBJ2-7; 9 nucleotides agree with TRBD1. This CDR3 is 15 amino acids long. Unmatched junction bases numbered 11, after V lost 6 bases and J lost 5 bases. Per germline, CDR1 MDHEN and CDR2 SYDVKM. CDR3 nucleotide sequence: TGTGCCAGCAGCCTGGGAGGGACAGGGCACGACGAGCAGTACTTC. Protein: CASSLGGTGHDEQYF.

The rearrangement joins TRBV30 to TRBJ1-1, with unresolved D. The V gene lost 1 base and the J gene lost 11 bases, with 11 bases spanning the gap. The CDR3 consists of 11 residues. CDR1 and CDR2 (germline): GTSNPN, SVGIG (reference sequence). CDR3 DNA: TGTGCCTGGAGTGAGGGAAGGGAGGCTTTCTTT. It yields the protein CAWSEGREAFF.

The chain combines TRBV9 with TRBJ2-5; 10 bases map to TRBD2. Germline trimming cut 3 bases from V and 4 bases from J; bases unmatched to any gene: 12. The CDR3 has 17 amino acids. Germline V gives CDR1 SGDLS, CDR2 YYNGEE. CDR3 in amino acids: CASSASAPAGGGETQYF. DNA of the CDR3: TGTGCCAGCAGCGCATCCGCGCCAGCGGGAGGGGGAGAGACCCAGTACTTC.

The chain has TRBV19 and TRBJ1-6; D remains ambiguous. CDR1 is LNHDA, CDR2 SQIVND, per germline (reference sequence). The length of the CDR3 is 14 residues. The germline V and J ends were trimmed by 9 bases and 7 bases, with 16 bases remaining between them. CDR3 sequence reads: CASRLRLENSPLHF. The DNA for the CDR3 is TGTGCCAGCAGGCTTCGCTTAGAGAATTCACCCCTCCACTTT.

This chain links TRBV30 with TRBJ2-7, with 8 positions matching TRBD1. This CDR3 is built from 13 residues. Germline CDR1 reads GTSNPN; CDR2 reads SVGIG (reference sequence). The V segment lost 3 bases and the J segment 5 bases; nucleotides outside the gene matches: 6. The CDR3 sequence: CAWSMDRDHEQYF. The CDR3 DNA reads as TGTGCCTGGAGCATGGACAGGGACCACGAGCAGTACTTC.

This CDR3 reads CASSFGQDSSEQYF. Here the CDR3 DNA reads TGTGCCAGCAGCTTCGGACAGGATTCTTCCGAGCAGTACTTC. The genes are TRBV7-2 and TRBJ2-7, with TRBD1 matching over 7 bases. The V gene end was trimmed by 3 bases and the J gene end by 6 bases; junction bases not matched to a gene: 8. Germline CDR1 reads SGHTA; CDR2 reads FQGNSA. CDR3 length: 14 residues.

For the CDR3, the DNA is TGTGCCAGCAGCCCGTGGACTAGCGGGAGCCTCGGTATTCAGGGCAATGAGCAGTTCTTC. This codes for CASSPWTSGSLGIQGNEQFF. This rearrangement joins TRBV14 to TRBJ2-1; TRBD2 matches at 13 bases. The germline V gene encodes CDR1 SGHDN and CDR2 FVKESK. CDR3 length: 20 amino acids. Trimming at V came to 4 bases and at J to 6 bases, leaving 18 bases not matched to a gene.